These 21 T cell receptor beta chains came from one sample sequenced in a study of cytomegalovirus exposure and HLA in healthy donors. Primers included in the PCR were 60 Vbeta and 13 Jbeta primers. Generated by immunoSEQ multiplex PCR, the TCRdb table keeps only in-frame clones and is missing some. The sample comprises 100,000 to 150,000 clones, around 72% of which are singletons, and more than 7% rests with the top ten. Sequencing was performed on PBMCs. The receptors originated from a woman between 45 and 60 years old in good health and CMV-seropositive.

This sequence joins TRBV27 and TRBJ2-2, with D perhaps TRBD2 (6 bases). This CDR3 comprises 16 residues. The V end was cut by 6 bases, the J end by 2 bases, with 16 bases between. The V gene's germline CDR1 is MNHEY and CDR2 SMNVEV (reference sequence). This chain's CDR3 is CASRGTASRNTGELFF. In DNA form, the CDR3 reads TGTGCCAGCAGAGGGACTGCGTCTCGCAACACCGGGGAGCTGTTTTTT.

This chain uses TRBV4-3 with TRBJ1-1; TRBD1 matches 9 bases. The junction had 7 bases not matched to a gene; V was cut back by 3 bases and J by 5 bases. This CDR3 comprises 15 residues. Germline V gene lookup returns CDR1 LGHNA and CDR2 YSLEER. The CDR3 protein is CASSHLIGTGTEAFF. The CDR3 DNA reads TGCGCCAGCAGCCATCTGATAGGGACAGGGACTGAAGCTTTCTTT.

This clone was counted only a few times. The rearrangement uses TRBV4-2 and TRBJ2-7, with D maybe TRBD2 (5 bases). CDR1 is LGHNA, CDR2 YNFKEQ, per germline. V lost 0 bases and J lost 0, with 9 bases in between. CDR3 length: 15 residues. The CDR3 coding sequence is TGTGCCAGCAGCCAAGAGCCGGGGTCCTCCTACGAGCAGTACTTC. This translates into CASSQEPGSSYEQYF.

V and J are TRBV7-8 and TRBJ1-6, with TRBD1 matching 9 bases. The CDR3 is 16 residues long. V trimming: 6 bases; J trimming: 1 base; junction bases outside the gene matches: 4. Germline assignment: CDR1 SGHVS and CDR2 FQNEAQ. The CDR3 sequence: CASRLTGGSYNSPLHF. CDR3 bases: TGTGCCAGCAGACTGACAGGGGGATCCTATAATTCACCCCTCCACTTT.

The rearrangement uses TRBV30 and TRBJ2-7, with D possibly matching TRBD1 (6 bases). The CDR3 runs to 13 residues. The V end lost 0 bases, the J end lost 1 base, and 7 bases lay between the germline ends. CDR1 is GTSNPN, CDR2 SVGIG, per germline (reference sequence). CDR3 sequence: CAWSVQGSYEQYF. The CDR3 DNA reads TGTGCCTGGAGTGTACAGGGATCCTACGAGCAGTACTTC.

V and J are TRBV7-9 and TRBJ2-1; D uncertain. CDR3 length: 15 residues. Germline values: CDR1 SEHNR, CDR2 FQNEAQ (reference sequence). With 3 bases removed from V and 5 bases from J, the gap between germline ends came to 14 bases. CDR3 in amino acids: CASSFLRQDHNEQFF. CDR3 nucleotides: TGTGCCAGCAGCTTTCTCCGCCAGGATCACAATGAGCAGTTCTTC.

This clone was observed once. J is TRBJ1-5 and V is TRBV4-2; tentative D call: TRBD1 (5 bases). The CDR3 extends over 15 amino acids. Trimming removed 4 bases at V and 0 bases at J, with 10 bases between. The germline CDR1 and CDR2 sequences are LGHNA and YNFKEQ. CDR3 sequence reads: CASSRGLNSNQPQHF. CDR3 sequence (DNA): TGTGCCAGCAGCCGGGGACTGAATAGCAATCAGCCCCAGCATTTT.

The gene calls are TRBV5-6 and TRBJ2-7; D perhaps matches TRBD2 (6 bases). The germline V gene encodes CDR1 SGHDT and CDR2 YYEEEE. Trimming removed 2 bases at V and 0 bases at J, with 15 bases between. This CDR3 is built from 16 residues. This chain's CDR3 is CASSFGLGTPSYEQYF. The CDR3 nucleotides read TGTGCCAGCAGCTTTGGGCTCGGGACTCCCTCCTACGAGCAGTACTTC.

CDR3 DNA sequence: TGTGCCAGCAGCTTAAGGGGTACCCTTATGAACACTGAAGCTTTCTTT. It encodes CASSLRGTLMNTEAFF. The gene calls are TRBV5-5 and TRBJ1-1; perhaps TRBD1 as D (5 bases). Between the trimmed V and J ends, which lost 2 bases and 0 bases, there was a span of 14 bases. This CDR3 comprises 16 residues. Germline loops: CDR1 SGHKS, CDR2 YYEKEE (reference sequence).

V and J are TRBV15 and TRBJ1-2; D may be TRBD1 (5 bases). Trimming shortened V by 2 bases and J by 8 bases, and 18 bases separated the two germline ends. The CDR3 is 15 residues long. The germline CDR1 and CDR2 sequences are LNHNV and YYDKDF (reference sequence). Here the CDR3 DNA reads TGTGCCACCAGCAGATCTCGAGAAGGGCGGGGGGGCTACACCTTC. Its protein is CATSRSREGRGGYTF.

This chain connects TRBV7-6 to TRBJ1-1; unclear D gene. The V and J ends lost 5 bases and 0 bases respectively, with 7 bases between them. The CDR3 loop spans 13 amino acids. Germline CDR1 is SGHVS and CDR2 is FNYEAQ. Here the CDR3 reads CASSRELNTEAFF. The CDR3 nucleotides are TGTGCCAGCAGCCGTGAGTTGAACACTGAAGCTTTCTTT.

The chain is built from TRBV19 and TRBJ1-1; tentative D call: TRBD1 (5 bases). The V gene lost 2 bases and the J gene lost 5 bases, with 9 bases spanning the gap. Germline V gene lookup returns CDR1 LNHDA and CDR2 SQIVND (reference sequence). This CDR3 contains 13 residues. CDR3 sequence reads: CASSIRGRTEAFF. The CDR3 nucleotides read TGTGCCAGTAGTATAAGGGGCAGGACTGAAGCTTTCTTT.

CDR3 protein: CASSRDSHNEQFF. The CDR3 DNA reads as TGTGCCAGCAGCCGGGACAGTCACAATGAGCAGTTCTTC. The genes are TRBV6-5 and TRBJ2-1; 7 positions match TRBD1. The CDR3 extends over 13 amino acids. With V trimmed by 6 bases and J by 5 bases, 4 bases remained unmatched. The germline CDR1 and CDR2 sequences are MNHEY and SVGAGI.

The rearrangement links TRBV6-5 to TRBJ2-5, with D tentatively TRBD2 (5 bases). V dropped 5 bases and J dropped 7 bases, with 11 bases sitting between them. Germline CDR1 and CDR2: MNHEY and SVGAGI. The CDR3 has 12 residues. CDR3 bases: TGTGCCAGCAGTCCCATCGGAGGGACCCAGTACTTC. This sequence encodes CASSPIGGTQYF.

This clone occurred once. V gene TRBV19 combines with J gene TRBJ1-2; 7 positions agree with TRBD1. Unmatched junction bases numbered 11, after V lost 6 bases and J lost 4 bases. Germline CDR1 reads LNHDA; CDR2 reads SQIVND (reference sequence). The CDR3 is 15 amino acids. The CDR3 is CASRPGQDSIYGYTF. Written as DNA, the CDR3 is TGTGCCAGTAGACCCGGACAGGACAGTATCTATGGCTACACCTTC.

The genes are TRBV2 and TRBJ2-1; 9 bases line up with TRBD1. The junction had 10 bases not matched to a gene; V was cut back by 10 bases and J by 6 bases. CDR1 and CDR2 from the germline V gene are SNHLY and FYNNEI. This CDR3 region has 14 residues. CDR3 nucleotide sequence: TGTGCCACCGCAGACAGGGGGTCGGGCAATGAGCAGTTCTTC. Translating it yields CATADRGSGNEQFF.

This clone was seen a few times. V gene TRBV29-1 combines with J gene TRBJ2-7; perhaps TRBD1 as D (6 bases). V lost 4 bases and J lost 9, with 16 bases in between. The CDR3 has 12 residues. Germline assignment: CDR1 SQVTM and CDR2 ANQGSEA. The CDR3 is CSVAGTSGWQYF. In nucleotides, the CDR3 is TGCAGCGTTGCCGGGACATCCGGGTGGCAGTACTTC.

This rearrangement joins TRBV5-1 to TRBJ2-7, with 9 bases matching TRBD1. The V segment lost 4 bases and the J segment 7 bases; nucleotides outside the gene matches: 12. CDR1 is SGHRS and CDR2 is YFSETQ in the germline V gene. This CDR3 region has 15 residues. In DNA form, the CDR3 reads TGCGCCAGCAGCACGGGTCCCGGGACAGGGCAGGAGCAGTACTTC. Its translation is CASSTGPGTGQEQYF.

The J gene is TRBJ2-5, the V gene TRBV5-8, with 7 bases identical to TRBD2. V lost 4 bases, J lost 5 bases, and 11 bases stayed unmatched. CDR3 length equals 15 residues. From germline, CDR1 is SGHTS and CDR2 YDEGEE. The CDR3 loop reads CASSRWGVGGETQYF. The CDR3 DNA reads TGTGCCAGCAGCCGATGGGGCGTGGGAGGGGAGACCCAGTACTTC.

The chain couples TRBV5-6 to TRBJ1-1, with a possible D match to TRBD1 (5 bases). Germline loops: CDR1 SGHDT, CDR2 YYEEEE. The CDR3 loop spans 15 amino acids. V was shortened by 0 bases and J by 6 bases, with 15 bases between the two germline ends. The CDR3 region is CASSLGGGRSAEAFF. CDR3 in DNA: TGTGCCAGCAGCTTGGGGGGCGGCAGGTCGGCTGAAGCTTTCTTT.

This clone was seen only once. V gene TRBV7-2 combines with J gene TRBJ2-7; 8 bases fit TRBD2. This CDR3 is 15 amino acids long. Germline V CDR1 and CDR2: SGHTA, FQGNSA. V was pared by 5 bases and J by 1 base, with 7 bases of the junction left unmatched. CDR3 residues: CASSLSGSYSYEQYF. CDR3 nucleotide sequence: TGTGCCAGCAGCCTAAGCGGGAGTTATTCCTACGAGCAGTACTTC. Full variable domain (outside the CDR3, taken from reference TRBV7-2 and TRBJ2-7): GAGVSQSPSNKVTEKGKDVELRCDPISGHTALYWYRQSLGQGLEFLIYFQGNSAPDKSGLPSDRFSAERTGGSVSTLTIQRTQQEDSAVYLCASSLSGSYSYEQYFGPGTRLTVT.